These 9 T cell receptor beta chains were all obtained from the same sample, sequenced in a study of blood T cell repertoires in COVID-19. TCRdb's table, derived via immunoSEQ multiplex PCR, lists solely in-frame clones and lacks some. This repertoire shows 90,000 to 150,000 clones, 71% found once; its top ten account for under 1%. Sequenced sample: peripheral blood. All receptors come from a human donor with acute or convalescent COVID-19. The donor label of this sample is uncertain.

J is TRBJ2-2 and V is TRBV5-1; 7 bases fit TRBD1. The CDR3 is 15 residues long. CDR1 and CDR2 from the germline V gene are SGHRS and YFSETQ. V was pared by 2 bases and J by 3 bases, with 4 bases of the junction left unmatched. CDR3 DNA: TGCGCCAGCAGCTTAAGGGGGCCGGACACCGGGGAGCTGTTTTTT. Protein: CASSLRGPDTGELFF.

The V and J genes are TRBV6-5 and TRBJ2-7; 9 bases align to TRBD1. CDR1 is MNHEY and CDR2 is SVGAGI in the germline V gene. The CDR3 has 13 amino acids. The trim removed 8 bases at V and 4 bases at J, leaving 6 bases unmatched. The CDR3: CASANRGQYEQYV. The CDR3 region has the DNA TGTGCCAGCGCCAACAGGGGGCAGTACGAGCAGTACGTC.

The chain couples TRBV11-2 to TRBJ1-2; the D gene is possibly TRBD1 (6 bases). The germline V and J ends were trimmed by 3 bases and 1 base, with 9 bases remaining between them. This CDR3 has 14 residues. Germline CDR1 SGHAT, CDR2 FQNNGV. In DNA, the CDR3 is TGTGCCAGCAGCTTTGGGACACTTAACTATGGCTACACCTTC. This translates into CASSFGTLNYGYTF.

V gene TRBV6-1 combines with J gene TRBJ1-5; D gene uncertain. Germline values: CDR1 MNHNS, CDR2 SASEGT. The CDR3 sequence is 17 residues long. The V gene lost 1 base and the J gene lost 6 bases, with 19 bases spanning the gap. CDR3 bases: TGTGCCAGCAGTGAAGTGGAAAGTCTAGAGCCCGTTCAGCCCCAGCATTTT. It encodes CASSEVESLEPVQPQHF.

The chain carries TRBV27 and TRBJ1-6, with 7 bases aligning to TRBD1. Trimming at V came to 6 bases and at J to 4 bases, leaving 6 bases not matched to a gene. This CDR3 contains 15 residues. Germline V gene sequence: CDR1 MNHEY, CDR2 SMNVEV (reference sequence). CDR3 protein: CASREDRSYNSPLHF. The CDR3 bases are TGTGCCAGCAGAGAGGACAGGAGTTATAATTCACCCCTCCACTTT.

The CDR3 DNA is TGTGCCAGCAGTGACCCTCCGACAGGGGCCCTTACCTATGGCTACACCTTC. It encodes CASSDPPTGALTYGYTF. The chain has TRBV6-1 and TRBJ1-2; TRBD1 matches at 8 bases. V lost 3 bases, J lost 4 bases, and 13 bases stayed unmatched. Germline V gene sequence: CDR1 MNHNS, CDR2 SASEGT. The CDR3 consists of 17 residues.

The chain employs TRBV18 and TRBJ2-3, with 10 nucleotides matching TRBD2. V lost 2 bases to trimming and J lost 4 bases; unmatched junction nucleotides: 3. The CDR3 is made up of 15 amino acids. CDR1 is KGHSH, CDR2 LQKENI, per germline. The CDR3 nucleotides are TGTGCCAGCTCACCAGGGACTAGCGTGTCAGATACGCAGTATTTT. This sequence encodes CASSPGTSVSDTQYF.

The chain joins TRBV6-6 to TRBJ2-1, with TRBD2 identical over 7 bases. The germline V gene has CDR1 MNHNY and CDR2 SVGAGI (reference sequence). The CDR3 is 14 residues long. Losses at the gene ends were 7 bases for V and 10 bases for J; bases not matched to a gene: 13. CDR3 amino acids: CASTQKVGGEEQFF. In DNA, the CDR3 is TGTGCCAGCACCCAAAAGGTGGGGGGGGAAGAGCAGTTCTTC.

This clone was seen repeatedly, ten times or more. V usage is TRBV2 and J usage is TRBJ1-3; D is perhaps TRBD1 (5 bases). CDR3 length: 15 residues. V lost 3 bases to trimming and J lost 0 bases, with 9 bases between them. Germline V CDR1 and CDR2: SNHLY, FYNNEI. CDR3 residues: CASSDATGSGNTIYF. The CDR3 nucleotides read TGTGCCAGCAGTGACGCCACAGGCTCTGGAAACACCATATATTTT.